The clone carrying this TCR beta chain was observed a few times. Its antigen is as yet unknown. A single record per CDR3 protein comes from TCRdb applying MiXCR to the reads. The table records approximately 990,000 distinct CDR3 sequences, approximately 31% of them present only once. This record comes from a study of T cell repertoires in cytomegalovirus infection. Background on the study: As its CMV epitopes, the study selected recently identified HLA-C-restricted and well-studied HLA-B-restricted targets. Indications of both CMV infection and matching HLA type were provided by public TCR beta signatures. Study results and caveats: The study identified carriers of CMV plus the relevant HLA from cumulative public TCR beta family frequency.

Germline-derived CDR1 and CDR2 are MNHEY and SVGAGI. Trimming stripped 2 bases from V and 3 bases from J, with 13 bases between. The length of the CDR3 is 15 residues. This receptor was taken from a human donor in good health (CMV status not recorded). Some clones in this sample may be carry-over from other donors' samples. Sequenced material: cultured CD8+ T cells from PBMCs, taken from culture after CMV antigen stimulation. This chain connects TRBV6-5 to TRBJ1-1; D may be TRBD1 (5 bases). The CDR3 loop reads CASSYLRALDTEAFF. CDR3 DNA: TGTGCCAGCAGTTACCTCAGGGCTTTAGACACTGAAGCTTTCTTT.